The rows below give T cell receptor beta chains drawn from one sample of a study of T cell repertoires in cytomegalovirus infection. Antigens for these TCRs are unknown. TCRdb re-called the reads through MiXCR, storing one row per CDR3 protein. The repertoire has 44,000 or so distinct CDR3 sequences, about 21% of them found once; the top ten carry 70% to 90%. The sample here was CD8+ T cells from cultured PBMCs, taken from culture after CMV antigen stimulation. The receptors derive from a human donor in good health (CMV status not recorded). Some clones in this sample may be carry-over from other donors' samples. The CDR3 runs from the conserved cysteine through the conserved F or W. Fields, in order: J gene, D gene, V gene, clone size, CDR3 DNA, CDR3 protein. D genes are given only for firm matches. Rows give clone size only sometimes, using once, few, many, or a class for an expanded clone.

J gene: TRBJ1-2
D gene: TRBD1
V gene: TRBV27
clone size: .
CDR3 DNA: TGTGCCAGCAGTTTTCACCCCTCAATTGCCGGGGGACAGGGAGATACGTTCTTCACCTTC
CDR3 protein: CASSFHPSIAGGQGDTFFTF

J gene: TRBJ2-1
D gene: TRBD2
V gene: TRBV7-9
clone size: .
CDR3 DNA: TGTGCCAGCAGCTCCCGGACTAGCAGCCCCTACAATGAGCAGTTCTTC
CDR3 protein: CASSSRTSSPYNEQFF

J gene: TRBJ2-7
D gene: .
V gene: TRBV11-2
clone size: .
CDR3 DNA: TGTGCCAGCAGCTTAGAACAGGAACGCTCCTACGAGCAGTACTTC
CDR3 protein: CASSLEQERSYEQYF

J gene: TRBJ1-1
D gene: .
V gene: TRBV28
clone size: many
CDR3 DNA: TGTGCCAGCAGCCCCAGCGGTCGGAACACTGAAGCTTTCTTT
CDR3 protein: CASSPSGRNTEAFF

J gene: TRBJ2-7
D gene: .
V gene: TRBV7-3
clone size: .
CDR3 DNA: TGTGCCAGCAGCTTAGACAGGACATACGAGCAGTACTTC
CDR3 protein: CASSLDRTYEQYF

J gene: TRBJ2-1
D gene: TRBD2
V gene: TRBV6-2/TRBV6-3
clone size: few
CDR3 DNA: TGTGCCAGCAGTTCCGGGACTAGCGTTGACAATGAGCAGTTCTTC
CDR3 protein: CASSSGTSVDNEQFF

J gene: TRBJ2-7
D gene: .
V gene: TRBV7-2
clone size: .
CDR3 DNA: TGTGCCAGCAGCCCCGGGGTTAGCGGCTACGAGCAGTACTTC
CDR3 protein: CASSPGVSGYEQYF

J gene: TRBJ2-5
D gene: .
V gene: TRBV7-8
clone size: .
CDR3 DNA: TGTGCCAGCAGCGCTTGGACAGCTCAAGAGACCCAGTACTTC
CDR3 protein: CASSAWTAQETQYF

J gene: TRBJ1-2
D gene: .
V gene: TRBV7-8
clone size: few
CDR3 DNA: TGTGCCAGCAGCTTAGCCAAGATGGGGGTTGACTATGGCTACACCTTC
CDR3 protein: CASSLAKMGVDYGYTF

J gene: TRBJ1-1
D gene: .
V gene: TRBV12-5
clone size: .
CDR3 DNA: TGTGCTAGTGGTTTGGTACTTACAGGGCCCCTCACCCACCCTTCGAACACTGAAGCTTTCTTT
CDR3 protein: CASGLVLTGPLTHPSNTEAFF

J gene: TRBJ2-5
D gene: TRBD1
V gene: TRBV5-6
clone size: few
CDR3 DNA: TGTGCCAGCAGCCCCCCTAGGGGGCCTAGAGAGACCCAGTACTTC
CDR3 protein: CASSPPRGPRETQYF

J gene: TRBJ1-1
D gene: TRBD1
V gene: TRBV7-2
clone size: few
CDR3 DNA: TGTGCCAGCAGCCTCCTGAGGCAGGGGGCGCGGACTGAAGCTTTCTTT
CDR3 protein: CASSLLRQGARTEAFF

J gene: TRBJ2-7
D gene: .
V gene: TRBV12-3/TRBV12-4
clone size: .
CDR3 DNA: TGTGCCAGCAGTTTCACGGGCACAGGAGGGTCCTACGAGCAGTACTTC
CDR3 protein: CASSFTGTGGSYEQYF

J gene: TRBJ1-5
D gene: .
V gene: TRBV7-2
clone size: many
CDR3 DNA: TGTGCCAGCAGCTTGGGAGGGGGGAGCAATCAGCCCCAGCATTTT
CDR3 protein: CASSLGGGSNQPQHF

J gene: TRBJ2-7
D gene: TRBD1
V gene: TRBV7-2
clone size: few
CDR3 DNA: TGTGCCAGCAGCCCCCTGGTCGGGGACAGGGGTTTTTTCGACGAGCAGTACTTC
CDR3 protein: CASSPLVGDRGFFDEQYF

J gene: TRBJ1-1
D gene: .
V gene: TRBV7-2
clone size: few
CDR3 DNA: TGTGCCAGCAGCTTGACCCTGGGATCTGAAGCTTTCTTT
CDR3 protein: CASSLTLGSEAFF

J gene: TRBJ2-7
D gene: TRBD2
V gene: TRBV12-3/TRBV12-4
clone size: few
CDR3 DNA: TGTGCCAGCGGGGGGGGGACTCAGTACGAGCAGTACTTC
CDR3 protein: CASGGGTQYEQYF

J gene: TRBJ2-1
D gene: TRBD1
V gene: TRBV28
clone size: few
CDR3 DNA: TGTGCCAGCAGTTTCGGGACAGAGTCCTACAATGAGCAGTTCTTC
CDR3 protein: CASSFGTESYNEQFF

J gene: TRBJ2-1
D gene: TRBD1
V gene: TRBV30
clone size: .
CDR3 DNA: TGTGCCTGGAGAGAGGGACAGGGGGTCGATGAGCAGTTCTTC
CDR3 protein: CAWREGQGVDEQFF

J gene: TRBJ2-1
D gene: TRBD2
V gene: TRBV27
clone size: .
CDR3 DNA: TGTGCCAGCACCTATAGCGGGGGGGCCGATAATGAGCAGTTCTTC
CDR3 protein: CASTYSGGADNEQFF

J gene: TRBJ1-2
D gene: .
V gene: TRBV27
clone size: few
CDR3 DNA: TGTGCCAGCAGTTCTGGGCCGCGAACAGCGGGTGGCTACACCTTC
CDR3 protein: CASSSGPRTAGGYTF

J gene: TRBJ2-5
D gene: .
V gene: TRBV12-3/TRBV12-4
clone size: .
CDR3 DNA: TGTGCCAGCAGTTTGGTCGACAGTCAAGAGACCCAGTACTTC
CDR3 protein: CASSLVDSQETQYF